A selection of T cell receptor beta chains follows, all from one sample in a study of shared clonotypes between healthy human individuals. Some clones are missing from TCRdb's copy, which holds only in-frame ones; the method was immunoSEQ multiplex PCR. The table has 2 million to 2.5 million clones, 90% to 95% seen once. The specimen was naive CD4+ T cells from PBMCs. The receptors were sampled from a man aged 18-30 years in good health. Some clones in this sample may be carry-over from other donors' samples. CDR3s include the opening cysteine and the closing phenylalanine or tryptophan. The order of the fields is V gene, J gene, clone size, CDR3 protein. A row's size may be missing; if present it is once, few, many or a size class.

>TRBV5-1|TRBJ1-2|.
CASSLEPSYGYTF
>TRBV30|TRBJ2-7|.
CAWSVRPWASGRGEQYF
>TRBV4-3|TRBJ2-7|once
CASSQGLGGYEQYF
>TRBV25-1|TRBJ2-2|.
CASSLGGGELFF
>TRBV29-1|TRBJ1-1|.
CSAALGPIAFF
>TRBV27|TRBJ1-4|.
CASSATGRREKLFF
>TRBV19|TRBJ1-1|.
CASSPNSRMAEAFF
>TRBV28|TRBJ1-1|.
CASSSQYRERGTEAFF
>TRBV18|TRBJ1-1|.
CATYRNAGGTRGGTEAFF
>TRBV9|TRBJ2-3|.
CASSVAGGDTQYF
>TRBV11-2|TRBJ2-7|.
CASTPVLGSHEQYF
>TRBV11-3|TRBJ2-1|once
CASSLSRGQYEQFF
>TRBV2|TRBJ2-7|.
CASRLQLAGTYEQYF
>TRBV5-4|TRBJ1-1|.
CASSLAGPLDTEAFF
>TRBV28|TRBJ1-5|.
CASSFSVFQPQHF
>TRBV11-1|TRBJ1-4|.
CASSPGEKLFF
>TRBV7-3|TRBJ1-1|once
CASSLIGVGTEAFF
>TRBV6-6|TRBJ2-6|.
CASHQDRSGANVLTF
>TRBV2|TRBJ1-2|.
CASSDHDRFGYTF
>TRBV28|TRBJ2-2|once
CASSRTGGGGTGELFF
>TRBV2|TRBJ2-2|.
CASSVILSIGELFF
>TRBV5-1|TRBJ2-5|.
CASSLFAVGLGVETQYF
>TRBV4-1|TRBJ1-2|.
CASSQAGRDSGGYTF
>TRBV28|TRBJ2-7|once
CASSQSGRGGGYEQYF
>TRBV6-5|TRBJ2-2|.
CASTPGVSDTGELFF
>TRBV28|TRBJ2-3|.
CASSLIRTASDTQYF
>TRBV29-1|TRBJ1-2|few
CSVIPTARDGYTF
>TRBV18|TRBJ1-2|.
CASSPTGSPYGYTF
>TRBV28|TRBJ1-2|.
CASSLPTVFNYGYTF
>TRBV10-3|TRBJ2-5|.
CAISENSGTQYF
>TRBV28|TRBJ2-1|.
CASGFSSGGYNEQFF
>TRBV5-6|TRBJ2-2|.
CASSLGLPGTGELFF
>TRBV18|TRBJ1-4|.
CASSSREGEKLFF
>TRBV5-6|TRBJ2-3|.
CASSNVFPITDTQYF
>TRBV19|TRBJ2-6|.
CASSAPSGANVLTF
>TRBV7-2|TRBJ1-4|.
CASSPLGTGVSANEKLFF
>TRBV5-1|TRBJ2-5|.
CASSLAILAGVSETQYF
>TRBV9|TRBJ2-5|.
CASSVERGRGETQYF
>TRBV2|TRBJ2-3|.
CASSEEVDTQYF
>TRBV21-1|TRBJ1-2|.
CASTIGGTGVFYGYTF
>TRBV5-4|TRBJ2-7|.
CASSQYRAGSYEQYF
>TRBV9|TRBJ2-1|.
CASSVASLAGVGEQFF
>TRBV20-1|TRBJ2-7|.
CSARGTYEQYF
>TRBV5-4|TRBJ1-2|.
CASSPNLFGGLSEGYTF
>TRBV11-3|TRBJ2-7|.
CASSLQMGYEQYF
>TRBV9|TRBJ1-2|.
CASSAETEGGYTF
>TRBV18|TRBJ1-2|once
CASSPYGTVNYGYTF
>TRBV7-9|TRBJ2-7|.
CASSLAGGVNEQYF
>TRBV28|TRBJ1-4|.
CASARQGASNEKLFF
>TRBV5-1|TRBJ2-7|.
CASSLGHRLRGAEQYF
>TRBV30|TRBJ2-2|.
CASPGDANTGELFF
>TRBV6-1|TRBJ2-7|.
CASSEAAGGRNEQYF
>TRBV28|TRBJ1-5|.
CASSRRTAGDQPQHF
>TRBV5-1|TRBJ1-2|.
CASSPTGATYGYTF
>TRBV20-1|TRBJ2-1|.
CSAASATEQFF